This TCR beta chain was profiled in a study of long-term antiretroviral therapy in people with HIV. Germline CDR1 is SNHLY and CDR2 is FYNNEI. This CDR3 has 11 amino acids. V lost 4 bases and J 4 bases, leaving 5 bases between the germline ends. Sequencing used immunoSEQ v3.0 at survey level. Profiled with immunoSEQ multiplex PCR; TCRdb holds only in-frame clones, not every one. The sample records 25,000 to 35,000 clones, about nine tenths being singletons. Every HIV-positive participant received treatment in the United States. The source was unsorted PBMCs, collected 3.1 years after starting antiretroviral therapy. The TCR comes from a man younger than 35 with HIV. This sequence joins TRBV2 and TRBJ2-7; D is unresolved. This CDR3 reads CASSAGYEQYF. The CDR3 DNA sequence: TGTGCCAGCAGTGCTGGGTACGAGCAGTACTTC.